The 2 T cell receptor beta chains presented below share a single source sample, sequenced in a study of glioma-infiltrating T cells after dendritic cell vaccination (dated by TCRdb to about 2016). The sample's time point label is to be understood as: after dendritic cell vaccination, including at tumor progression/relapse. Libraries were made using the immunoSEQ multiplex PCR assay. In its TCRdb copy, this immuneACCESS table keeps in-frame sequences only and misses some clones. Where compared with another copy, unresolved V genes explain less than half of these, and the others have no known cause. The sample table holds tens of thousands of clones, of which roughly 80% were seen once. The ten largest clonotypes hold approximately 14% of the sample. Sequencing used blood, obtained after dendritic cell vaccination. These receptors all come from a human donor with glioblastoma.

The chain links TRBV19 to TRBJ1-6, with D possibly being TRBD1 (6 bases). V shed 7 bases and J shed 10 bases, with 17 bases lying between them. The CDR3 length is 14 residues. Germline CDR1 and CDR2: LNHDA and SQIVND (reference sequence). CDR3 amino acids: CASTLGGARSPLHF. In nucleotides, the CDR3 is TGTGCCAGTACCCTGGGGGGGGCCAGGTCACCCCTCCACTTT.

V gene TRBV9 combines with J gene TRBJ2-2; D may be TRBD2 (7 bases). Germline V gene lookup returns CDR1 SGDLS and CDR2 YYNGEE. CDR3 size: 16 residues. V lost 4 bases, J lost 6 bases, and 19 bases lay in between. The CDR3 region is CASSLSRGGTAGELFF. The CDR3 nucleotides read TGTGCCAGCAGCCTCTCGAGGGGGGGAACAGCCGGGGAGCTGTTTTTT.